One TCR beta chain is described in this entry. What it binds is unknown. The entry originates in a study of OX40 agonist ivuxolimab in advanced cancers. On the study more broadly: Treatment of patients was with ivuxolimab, an agonistic anti-OX40 (CD134) antibody.

Method: immunoSEQ multiplex PCR; TCRdb's copy keeps in-frame clones and lacks some. Among over 90,000 clones listed, approximately 94% were seen once. Study-wide results and caveats: Expanded clones belonging to CD8+ T cells outnumbered, on average, those of CD4+.

V was cut by 1 base and J by 6 bases, with 13 bases left in between. Germline loops: CDR1 SGHRS, CDR2 YFSETQ. CDR3 size: 15 residues. This sequence was found in an adult with an advanced solid tumor such as melanoma, head and neck, liver or kidney cancer. The sequences come from CD4+ or CD8+ T cells sorted from blood, collected in a trial of the OX40 agonist ivuxolimab. The chain combines TRBV5-1 with TRBJ2-2; possibly TRBD1 or TRBD2 for D (6 bases each). The CDR3 coding sequence is TGCGCCAGCAGCTTGTTCGGGGGCGCAGCCGGGGAGCTGTTTTTT. Translating gives CASSLFGGAAGELFF. The whole variable domain, remainder taken from reference TRBV5-1 and TRBJ2-2, is KAGVTQTPRYLIKTRGQQVTLSCSPISGHRSVSWYQQTPGQGLQFLFEYFSETQRNKGNFPGRFSGRQFSNSRSEMNVSTLELGDSALYLCASSLFGGAAGELFFGEGSRLTVL.